These 24 T cell receptor beta chains share one sample of origin, sequenced in a study of cytomegalovirus exposure and HLA in healthy donors. A multiplex PCR was run with 60 Vbeta primers and 13 Jbeta primers. The repertoire was sequenced with immunoSEQ multiplex PCR; TCRdb's copy has only in-frame clones and lacks some. The sample comprises about 59,000 clones, 75% to 85% of which are singletons, and roughly 4% rests with the top ten. The sequencing sample was made of PBMCs. These receptor sequences come from a woman in her thirties or forties in good health and CMV-seronegative.

The V and J genes are TRBV5-6 and TRBJ2-5, with 15 positions matching TRBD2. V shed 4 bases and J 4 bases; nucleotides not matched to a gene: 2. This CDR3 has 15 residues. Germline V lookup: CDR1 SGHDT, CDR2 YYEEEE. CDR3 coding DNA: TGTGCCAGCAGCCAGGGACTAGCGGGAGGAGAGACCCAGTACTTC. It codes for CASSQGLAGGETQYF.

The chain uses TRBV15 and TRBJ2-5; D not resolved. Trimming stripped 0 bases from V and 5 bases from J, with 10 bases between. Germline V gives CDR1 LNHNV, CDR2 YYDKDF (reference sequence). CDR3 length equals 14 residues. In DNA form, the CDR3 reads TGTGCCACCAGCAGAGATAGAGGCGGTGAGACCCAGTACTTC. As protein: CATSRDRGGETQYF.

The chain joins TRBV9 to TRBJ1-1; D possibly corresponds to TRBD1 (6 bases). CDR3 size: 16 residues. V lost 0 bases, J lost 7 bases, and 19 bases lay in between. The germline gives CDR1 SGDLS, CDR2 YYNGEE. The CDR3 here is CASSVAGWGGGGEAFF. DNA of the CDR3: TGTGCCAGCAGCGTAGCCGGTTGGGGGGGCGGAGGTGAAGCTTTCTTT.

The J gene is TRBJ2-7, the V gene TRBV7-9; TRBD1 is a possible D gene (5 bases). V lost 2 bases and J lost 5, with 10 bases in between. Germline V gives CDR1 SEHNR, CDR2 FQNEAQ (reference sequence). This CDR3 has 13 residues. CDR3 sequence reads: CASSLQGGDEQYF. CDR3 nucleotide sequence: TGTGCCAGCAGCTTACAGGGTGGGGACGAGCAGTACTTC.

The rearrangement links TRBV5-1 to TRBJ2-3; 10 nucleotides line up with TRBD2. CDR1 is SGHRS and CDR2 is YFSETQ in the germline V gene. Losses at the gene ends were 1 base for V and 4 bases for J; bases not matched to a gene: 3. The CDR3 spans 15 residues. As DNA, the CDR3 is TGCGCCAGCAGCTTGAATAGCGGGAGGCCAGATACGCAGTATTTT. It translates to CASSLNSGRPDTQYF.

This clone appeared a single time. The chain is built from TRBV7-9 and TRBJ2-7; D might be TRBD1 (5 bases). Trimming pared 5 bases from V and 6 bases from J, leaving 17 bases between. CDR3 length: 14 amino acids. Germline V gene data show CDR1 as SEHNR and CDR2 as FQNEAQ (reference sequence). The CDR3 region has the DNA TGTGCCAGCAGCCTCCTGGAGCATGGGGCCGAGCAGTACTTC. This translates into CASSLLEHGAEQYF.

This chain connects TRBV27 to TRBJ2-3; D not certain. The V end lost 1 base, the J end lost 0 bases, and 8 bases lay between the germline ends. The CDR3 has 15 residues. Looked up from germline, CDR1 is MNHEY and CDR2 is SMNVEV (reference sequence). The CDR3 sequence: CASSLFPVSTDTQYF. The CDR3 DNA reads as TGTGCCAGCAGTTTATTCCCGGTGAGCACAGATACGCAGTATTTT.

The V gene is TRBV18, the J gene TRBJ2-7; 12 bases match TRBD1. CDR3 length: 16 residues. V lost 2 bases and J lost 7; bases outside the gene matches: 9. From germline, CDR1 is KGHSH and CDR2 LQKENI. The CDR3 sequence: CASSPDAGTGGGEQYF. CDR3 bases: TGTGCCAGCTCACCAGATGCCGGGACAGGGGGCGGAGAGCAGTACTTC.

The chain recombines TRBV2 with TRBJ2-5; the match to TRBD2 covers 7 bases. Germline CDR1 SNHLY, CDR2 FYNNEI. With 6 bases clipped from V and 4 bases from J, the junction kept 11 bases outside the gene matches. This CDR3 region has 15 residues. The CDR3 DNA is TGTGCCAGCAGCATTAGCGGGCCCCGGCTAGAGACCCAGTACTTC. This codes for CASSISGPRLETQYF.

The gene calls are TRBV4-2 and TRBJ2-3; TRBD1 aligns across 11 bases. Trimming cost V 2 bases and J 5 bases; bases outside gene matches: 9. The CDR3 consists of 17 residues. CDR1 LGHNA and CDR2 YNFKEQ come from the germline V gene. The CDR3 sequence is CASSQWLGDRGRDTQYF. CDR3 coding DNA: TGTGCCAGCAGCCAATGGCTAGGGGACAGGGGGAGAGATACGCAGTATTTT.

V usage is TRBV27 and J usage is TRBJ2-6, with D unresolved. Germline CDR1 is MNHEY and CDR2 is SMNVEV (reference sequence). The CDR3 runs 16 residues. Deletions cut 4 bases from V and 0 bases from J, with 10 bases between. The CDR3 sequence: CASSSWFGSGANVLTF. The CDR3 DNA sequence: TGTGCCAGCAGTTCATGGTTCGGCTCTGGGGCCAACGTCCTGACTTTC. Together with reference TRBV27 and TRBJ2-6, the CDR3 gives the full variable domain: EAQVTQNPRYLITVTGKKLTVTCSQNMNHEYMSWYRQDPGLGLRQIYYSMNVEVTDKGDVPEGYKVSRKEKRNFPLILESPSPNQTSLYFCASSSWFGSGANVLTFGAGSRLTVL.

The chain joins TRBV4-1 to TRBJ2-1; 13 bases match TRBD2. The ends lost 0 bases at V and 7 bases at J; junction bases unmatched: 3. Germline CDR1 and CDR2: MGHRA and YSYEKL. The CDR3 runs to 16 residues. The CDR3 is CASSQEGGLAGNEQFF. The CDR3 bases are TGCGCCAGCAGCCAAGAGGGGGGACTAGCGGGGAATGAGCAGTTCTTC.

The genes are TRBV5-1 and TRBJ2-7; 8 nucleotides align to TRBD2. J was trimmed by 5 bases and V by 1 base; bases with no gene match: 5. CDR3 size: 14 residues. Germline loops: CDR1 SGHRS, CDR2 YFSETQ. The CDR3 nucleotides read TGCGCCAGCAGCTTGAGCGGGAGCCGAGACGAGCAGTACTTC. It is translated as CASSLSGSRDEQYF. Complete variable domain (other parts from reference TRBV5-1 and TRBJ2-7): KAGVTQTPRYLIKTRGQQVTLSCSPISGHRSVSWYQQTPGQGLQFLFEYFSETQRNKGNFPGRFSGRQFSNSRSEMNVSTLELGDSALYLCASSLSGSRDEQYFGPGTRLTVT.

The rearrangement links TRBV7-9 to TRBJ2-3; the match to TRBD2 covers 9 bases. The CDR3 runs to 11 residues. CDR1 and CDR2 from the germline V gene are SEHNR and FQNEAQ (reference sequence). CDR3 in amino acids: CSVAGADTQYF. As DNA, the CDR3 is TGTTCGGTAGCGGGAGCAGATACGCAGTATTTT.

V gene TRBV28 combines with J gene TRBJ1-1; D is uncertain. V lost 6 bases, J lost 0 bases, and 8 bases lay in between. The CDR3 runs 13 residues. Germline V CDR1 and CDR2: MDHEN, SYDVKM. DNA for the CDR3: TGTGCCAGCAGGCAGGACTTGAACACTGAAGCTTTCTTT. It translates to CASRQDLNTEAFF.

The chain links TRBV27 to TRBJ2-7, with a tentative D call TRBD2 (6 bases). This CDR3 has 14 residues. CDR1 MNHEY and CDR2 SMNVEV come from the germline V gene (reference sequence). Trimming stripped 5 bases from V and 6 bases from J, with 17 bases between. Written as DNA, the CDR3 is TGTGCCAGCAGTAGACGGCATGCGGGGCGCGAGCAGTACTTC. Protein sequence: CASSRRHAGREQYF.

The count of this clone is one. DNA of the CDR3: TGTGCCAGCAGCTCGCAGGGGAACACCGGGGAGCTGTTTTTT. Translating it yields CASSSQGNTGELFF. This chain joins TRBV7-3 and TRBJ2-2, with D tentatively TRBD1 (5 bases). The CDR3 extends over 14 amino acids. Germline loops: CDR1 SGHTA, CDR2 FQGTGA. The V and J ends lost 4 bases and 1 base respectively, with 7 bases between them.

The chain carries TRBV19 and TRBJ2-3, with 10 nucleotides matching TRBD1. Germline CDR1 is LNHDA and CDR2 is SQIVND (reference sequence). This CDR3 spans 15 amino acids. V lost 7 bases to trimming and J lost 0 bases; unmatched junction nucleotides: 4. CDR3 loop: CASKDRGRSTDTQYF. The DNA of the CDR3 is TGTGCCAGTAAAGACAGGGGGCGCAGCACAGATACGCAGTATTTT. Variable domain in full (rest from reference TRBV19 and TRBJ2-3): DGGITQSPKYLFRKEGQNVTLSCEQNLNHDAMYWYRQDPGQGLRLIYYSQIVNDFQKGDIAEGYSVSREKKESFPLTVTSAQKNPTAFYLCASKDRGRSTDTQYFGPGTRLTVL.

Judged by abundance, this clone is medium-sized. V is TRBV19 and J is TRBJ2-1, with 8 bases fitting TRBD1. CDR3 length equals 14 residues. Trimming at V came to 5 bases and at J to 8 bases, leaving 8 bases not matched to a gene. Germline CDR1 LNHDA, CDR2 SQIVND (reference sequence). CDR3 protein: CASSPDRAKDEQFF. As DNA, the CDR3 is TGTGCCAGTAGTCCGGACAGGGCAAAAGATGAGCAGTTCTTC.

The V gene is TRBV6-5, the J gene TRBJ2-2; D is undetermined. This CDR3 is 14 amino acids long. The ends were cut back, 5 bases at V and 3 bases at J, with 10 bases in the middle. From germline, CDR1 is MNHEY and CDR2 SVGAGI. Written as DNA, the CDR3 is TGTGCCAGCAGTCCTGGTCGGGACACCGGGGAGCTGTTTTTT. It is translated as CASSPGRDTGELFF.

The DNA for the CDR3 is TGCGCCAGCACTATGAGCGCCGGGAACACTGAAGCTTTCTTT. Protein sequence: CASTMSAGNTEAFF. The chain employs TRBV5-1 and TRBJ1-1; D unclear. The CDR3 spans 14 residues. The V gene lost 6 bases and the J gene lost 1 base, with 13 bases spanning the gap. Germline V CDR1 and CDR2: SGHRS, YFSETQ.

The chain combines TRBV7-8 with TRBJ2-7; 13 bases map to TRBD2. V was pared by 5 bases and J by 2 bases, with 6 bases of the junction left unmatched. CDR1 is SGHVS, CDR2 FQNEAQ, per germline. The CDR3 covers 16 residues. Written as DNA, the CDR3 is TGTGCCAGCAGCCCATTAGGGACTAGCGGGACCTACGAGCAGTACTTC. This codes for CASSPLGTSGTYEQYF. The full variable domain, with the rest looked up from reference TRBV7-8 and TRBJ2-7, is GAGVSQSPRYKVAKRGQDVALRCDPISGHVSLFWYQQALGQGPEFLTYFQNEAQLDKSGLPSDRFFAERPEGSVSTLKIQRTQQEDSAVYLCASSPLGTSGTYEQYFGPGTRLTVT.

The V call is TRBV30, the J call TRBJ1-5, with D possibly TRBD1 on 6 matching bases. CDR3 length: 14 amino acids. Germline V CDR1 and CDR2: GTSNPN, SVGIG (reference sequence). Trimming shortened V by 4 bases and J by 3 bases, and 13 bases separated the two germline ends. The DNA of the CDR3 is TGTGCCTGGAATACTCAGGGGCCCAATCAGCCCCAGCATTTT. It yields the protein CAWNTQGPNQPQHF. Complete variable domain (other parts from reference TRBV30 and TRBJ1-5): SQTIHQWPATLVQPVGSPLSLECTVEGTSNPNLYWYRQAAGRGLQLLFYSVGIGQISSEVPQNLSASRPQDRQFILSSKKLLLSDSGFYLCAWNTQGPNQPQHFGDGTRLSIL.

The J gene is TRBJ2-1, the V gene TRBV4-2; D perhaps matches TRBD2 (5 bases). The CDR3 loop spans 15 amino acids. Germline CDR1 is LGHNA and CDR2 is YNFKEQ. V was pared by 0 bases and J by 2 bases, with 8 bases between. The CDR3 reads CASSQDGGPYNEQFF. CDR3 DNA sequence: TGTGCCAGCAGCCAAGATGGCGGGCCCTACAATGAGCAGTTCTTC.